This T cell receptor beta chain was documented in a study of human T cells and chemical hapten exposure. As for time point: patch test 2, 6 weeks after DPC sensitization. Treatment noted: therapeutic diphenylcyclopropenone sensitization with weekly scalp DPC. TCRdb ran MiXCR on the RACE reads and lists one entry per CDR3 protein. The sample gives roughly 120,000 distinct CDR3 sequences, about a tenth of which show up once; approximately 3% is in the top ten. V was trimmed by 3 bases and J by 0 bases, leaving 12 bases between them. There are 16 residues in the CDR3. CDR1 SGHNT and CDR2 YENEEA come from the germline V gene. There are a few counts of this clonotype.

The origin of this receptor is a woman between 40 and 55 years old with alopecia areata. Some clones in this sample may be carry-over from other donors' samples. The chain is built from TRBV11-3 and TRBJ2-1, with D possibly being TRBD2 (6 bases). The source material was whole blood, sampled in connection with sensitization to the hapten diphenylcyclopropenone (DPC). Here the CDR3 reads CASSFMGGLSYNEQFF. The CDR3 coding sequence is TGTGCCAGCAGCTTCATGGGAGGCCTCTCCTACAATGAGCAGTTCTTC.